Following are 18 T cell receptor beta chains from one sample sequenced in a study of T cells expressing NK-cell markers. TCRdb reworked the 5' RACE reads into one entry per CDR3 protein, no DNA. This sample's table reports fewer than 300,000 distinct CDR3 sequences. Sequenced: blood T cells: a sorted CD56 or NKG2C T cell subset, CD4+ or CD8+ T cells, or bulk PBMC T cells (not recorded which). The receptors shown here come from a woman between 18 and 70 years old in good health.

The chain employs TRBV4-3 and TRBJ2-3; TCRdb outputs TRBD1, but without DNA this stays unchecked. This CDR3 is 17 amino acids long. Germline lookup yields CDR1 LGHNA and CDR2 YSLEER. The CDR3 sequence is CASSHPDSGLSTDTQYF.

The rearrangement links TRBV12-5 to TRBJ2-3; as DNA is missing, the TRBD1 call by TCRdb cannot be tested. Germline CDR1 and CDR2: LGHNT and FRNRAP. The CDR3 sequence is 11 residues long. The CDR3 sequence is CAGGGPANPYF.

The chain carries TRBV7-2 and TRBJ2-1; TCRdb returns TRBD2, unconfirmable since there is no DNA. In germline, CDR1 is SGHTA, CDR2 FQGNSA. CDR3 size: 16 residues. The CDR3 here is CASSPLGAGGPNEQFF. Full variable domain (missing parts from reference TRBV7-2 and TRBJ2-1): GAGVSQSPSNKVTEKGKDVELRCDPISGHTALYWYRQSLGQGLEFLIYFQGNSAPDKSGLPSDRFSAERTGGSVSTLTIQRTQQEDSAVYLCASSPLGAGGPNEQFFGPGTRLTVL.

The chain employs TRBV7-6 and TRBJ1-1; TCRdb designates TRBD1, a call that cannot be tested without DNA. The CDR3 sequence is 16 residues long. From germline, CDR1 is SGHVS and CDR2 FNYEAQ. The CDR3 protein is CASSFTQGLGNTEAFF.

CDR3: CASSLAQGYLPEAFF. The chain has TRBV7-2 and TRBJ1-1. CDR1 and CDR2 from the germline V gene are SGHTA and FQGNSA. The CDR3 has 15 amino acids. Full variable domain (remainder filled in from reference TRBV7-2 and TRBJ1-1): GAGVSQSPSNKVTEKGKDVELRCDPISGHTALYWYRQSLGQGLEFLIYFQGNSAPDKSGLPSDRFSAERTGGSVSTLTIQRTQQEDSAVYLCASSLAQGYLPEAFFGQGTRLTVV.

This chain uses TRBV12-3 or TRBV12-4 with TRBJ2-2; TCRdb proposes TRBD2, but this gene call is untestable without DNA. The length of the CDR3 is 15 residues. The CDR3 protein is CASSPTRVSPGELFF.

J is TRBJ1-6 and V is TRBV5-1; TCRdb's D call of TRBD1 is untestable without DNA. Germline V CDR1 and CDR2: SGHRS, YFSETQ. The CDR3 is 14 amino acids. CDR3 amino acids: CASSLGAGDSPLHF.

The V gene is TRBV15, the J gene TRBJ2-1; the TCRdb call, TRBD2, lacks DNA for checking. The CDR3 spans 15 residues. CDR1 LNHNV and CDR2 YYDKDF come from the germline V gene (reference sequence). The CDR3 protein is CATTQAGRSYNEQFF.

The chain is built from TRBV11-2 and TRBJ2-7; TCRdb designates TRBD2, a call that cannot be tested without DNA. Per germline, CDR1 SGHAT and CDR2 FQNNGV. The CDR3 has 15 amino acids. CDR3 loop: CASSSYLAGPGEQYF. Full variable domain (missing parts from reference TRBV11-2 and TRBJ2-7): EAGVAQSPRYKIIEKRQSVAFWCNPISGHATLYWYQQILGQGPKLLIQFQNNGVVDDSQLPKDRFSAERLKGVDSTLKIQPAKLEDSAVYLCASSSYLAGPGEQYFGPGTRLTVT.

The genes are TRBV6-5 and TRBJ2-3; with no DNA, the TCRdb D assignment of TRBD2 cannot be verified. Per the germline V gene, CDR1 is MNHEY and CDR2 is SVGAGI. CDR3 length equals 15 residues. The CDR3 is CASSYGQGQTDTQYF.

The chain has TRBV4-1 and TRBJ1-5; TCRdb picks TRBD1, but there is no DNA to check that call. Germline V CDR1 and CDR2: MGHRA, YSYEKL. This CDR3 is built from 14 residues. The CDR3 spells CASSQGDRGGPQHF.

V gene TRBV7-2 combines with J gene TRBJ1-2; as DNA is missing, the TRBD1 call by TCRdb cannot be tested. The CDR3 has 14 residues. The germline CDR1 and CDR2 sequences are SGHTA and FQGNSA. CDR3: CASSPRQGIYGYTF. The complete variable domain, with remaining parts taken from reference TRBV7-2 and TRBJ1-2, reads GAGVSQSPSNKVTEKGKDVELRCDPISGHTALYWYRQSLGQGLEFLIYFQGNSAPDKSGLPSDRFSAERTGGSVSTLTIQRTQQEDSAVYLCASSPRQGIYGYTFGSGTRLTVV.

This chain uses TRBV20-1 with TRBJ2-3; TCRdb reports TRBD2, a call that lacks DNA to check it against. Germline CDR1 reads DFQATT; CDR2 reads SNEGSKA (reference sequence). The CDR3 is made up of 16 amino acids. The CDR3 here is CSATLPRGGSTDTQYF.

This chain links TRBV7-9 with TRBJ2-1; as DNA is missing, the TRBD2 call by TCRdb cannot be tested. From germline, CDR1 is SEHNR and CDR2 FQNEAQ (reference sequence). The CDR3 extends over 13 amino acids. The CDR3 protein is CASSQGGGPTQFF.

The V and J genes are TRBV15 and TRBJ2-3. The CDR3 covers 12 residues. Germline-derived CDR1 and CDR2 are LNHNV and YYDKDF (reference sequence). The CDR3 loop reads CATSRDFNTQYF. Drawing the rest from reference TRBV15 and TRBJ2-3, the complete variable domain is DAMVIQNPRYQVTQFGKPVTLSCSQTLNHNVMYWYQQKSSQAPKLLFHYYDKDFNNEADTPDNFQSRRPNTSFCFLDIRSPGLGDTAMYLCATSRDFNTQYFGPGTRLTVL.

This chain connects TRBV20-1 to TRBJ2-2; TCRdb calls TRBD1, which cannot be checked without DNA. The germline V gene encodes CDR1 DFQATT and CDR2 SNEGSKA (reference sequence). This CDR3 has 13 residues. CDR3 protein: CSAWTGRDGELFF.

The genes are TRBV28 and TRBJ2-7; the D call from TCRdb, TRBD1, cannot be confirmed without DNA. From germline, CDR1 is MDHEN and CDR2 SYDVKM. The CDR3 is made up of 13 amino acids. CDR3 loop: CASSLSRGYEQYF.

CDR3: CASTPRGTGAGEQFF. This chain joins TRBV12-3 or TRBV12-4 and TRBJ2-1; absent DNA, TCRdb's TRBD1 call cannot be checked. This CDR3 has 15 amino acids.